One and the same sample provided the 12 T cell receptor beta chains below, sequenced in a study of blood T cell repertoires in COVID-19. Sequencing used immunoSEQ multiplex PCR; TCRdb keeps in-frame clones, though not all of them. The repertoire holds about 230,000 clones, with approximately 87% as singletons. The sequenced material came from peripheral blood. The receptor set was obtained from a woman in her sixties or seventies with active or convalescent COVID-19.

This chain uses TRBV20-1 with TRBJ1-1, with 7 positions matching TRBD1. The junction had 4 bases not matched to a gene; V was cut back by 6 bases and J by 6 bases. CDR1 is DFQATT and CDR2 is SNEGSKA in the germline V gene (reference sequence). This CDR3 region has 11 residues. The DNA for the CDR3 is TGCAGTGCATTAGGACAGGCTGAAGCTTTCTTT. Its translation: CSALGQAEAFF.

The chain is built from TRBV4-1 and TRBJ2-2, with TRBD1 matching 7 bases. CDR3 length: 15 amino acids. The V gene end was trimmed by 3 bases and the J gene end by 7 bases; junction bases not matched to a gene: 8. Germline CDR1 and CDR2: MGHRA and YSYEKL. The CDR3, as DNA: TGCGCCAGCAGCCAGGCCCGGGACAGATTCGGGGAGCTGTTTTTT. This codes for CASSQARDRFGELFF.

A few counts support this clone. The chain is built from TRBV30 and TRBJ1-2; 8 nucleotides agree with TRBD1. CDR3 length: 14 residues. The germline V gene encodes CDR1 GTSNPN and CDR2 SVGIG (reference sequence). The CDR3 sequence: CGLTRTGKNYGYTF. DNA of the CDR3: TGTGGTCTAACCAGGACAGGGAAGAACTATGGCTACACCTTC.

In its sample, this clone was seen once. The CDR3 loop is CASSLQGADTEAFF. CDR3 nucleotides: TGTGCCAGCAGCTTACAGGGGGCGGACACTGAAGCTTTCTTT. The chain has TRBV5-6 and TRBJ1-1; 9 nucleotides align to TRBD1. CDR1 and CDR2 (germline): SGHDT, YYEEEE. This CDR3 region has 14 residues. Trimming at V came to 2 bases and at J to 3 bases, leaving 2 bases not matched to a gene.

The chain combines TRBV12-3 or TRBV12-4 with TRBJ1-4; TRBD1 is a possible D gene (5 bases). Trimming removed 6 bases at V and 7 bases at J, with 12 bases between. This CDR3 contains 13 residues. CDR3 protein: CASRLQGGEKLFF. The CDR3 DNA sequence: TGTGCCAGCAGACTTCAGGGAGGTGAAAAACTGTTTTTT.

The V call is TRBV29-1, the J call TRBJ1-5; TRBD1 matches at 7 bases. J lost 0 bases, V lost 5 bases, and 4 bases had no gene match. Germline assignment: CDR1 SQVTM and CDR2 ANQGSEA. The CDR3 length is 14 residues. CDR3 sequence reads: CSVRTGNSNQPQHF. CDR3 sequence (DNA): TGCAGCGTTAGGACAGGTAATAGCAATCAGCCCCAGCATTTT.

The chain carries TRBV7-2 and TRBJ1-3, with TRBD1 matching 8 bases. Germline CDR1 and CDR2: SGHTA and FQGNSA. CDR3 size: 14 residues. J lost 4 bases, V lost 5 bases, and 4 bases had no gene match. The CDR3 protein is CASSLDRVGNTIYF. In DNA, the CDR3 is TGTGCCAGCAGCCTGGACAGGGTCGGAAACACCATATATTTT.

The CDR3 nucleotides read TGTGCCAGCAGCCTCCGCGGGGTGGGGGAGCAGTACTTC. Translation gives CASSLRGVGEQYF. The J gene is TRBJ2-7, the V gene TRBV3-1 (or the pseudogene TRBV3-2); a weak D match, TRBD2 (6 bases). V lost 4 bases, J lost 7 bases, and 14 bases lay in between. CDR3 size: 13 residues. Germline CDR1 and CDR2: LGHDT and YNNKEL (reference sequence).

V usage is TRBV30 and J usage is TRBJ1-3; D uncertain. V gave up 0 bases and J gave up 12 bases, with 9 bases separating them. Germline V gene lookup returns CDR1 GTSNPN and CDR2 SVGIG (reference sequence). The CDR3 sequence is 11 residues long. CDR3 bases: TGTGCCTGGAGTGTCGAGTCGCACATATATTTT. Translation gives CAWSVESHIYF.

The chain employs TRBV10-2 and TRBJ1-1; D remains unclear. Germline CDR1 WSHSY, CDR2 SAAADI. V lost 3 bases, J lost 1 base, and 9 bases lay in between. The length of the CDR3 is 14 residues. The CDR3 is CASSDRGGNTEAFF. CDR3 bases: TGCGCCAGCAGTGATCGGGGAGGGAACACTGAAGCTTTCTTT.

In this sample, this clone turned up a few times. The V and J genes are TRBV10-3 and TRBJ2-1; D might be TRBD2 (7 bases). Germline CDR1 reads ENHRY; CDR2 reads SYGVKD. The V gene lost 10 bases and the J gene lost 0 bases, with 13 bases spanning the gap. The CDR3 runs 14 residues. The CDR3 DNA follows: TGTGCCAGGAGGGGGGGACCCTCCTACAATGAGCAGTTCTTC. It specifies CARRGGPSYNEQFF.

The chain has TRBV11-2 and TRBJ2-3, with D perhaps TRBD1 (6 bases). CDR1 is SGHAT and CDR2 is FQNNGV in the germline V gene. The CDR3 loop spans 15 amino acids. Trimming left V 2 bases short and J 2 bases short, with 11 bases between. CDR3 nucleotides: TGTGCCAGCAGCTTACTGGACAGATACACAGATACGCAGTATTTT. Translated: CASSLLDRYTDTQYF.